The 27 T cell receptor beta chains presented below share a single source sample, sequenced in a study of PD-1 blockade in classical Hodgkin lymphoma. Time point described: cycle 4 day 1 (C4D1), after less than seven weeks of nivolumab. Every patient had relapsed following autologous stem cell transplantation, and cohorts differed in brentuximab vedotin exposure. Sequenced by immunoSEQ multiplex PCR; TCRdb stores in-frame clones only, minus some. The data contain tens of thousands of clones, approximately 78% of them singletons. The sample consisted of peripheral blood mononuclear cells (PBMCs), taken before the fourth cycle of nivolumab. Receptors were obtained from a human donor with classical Hodgkin lymphoma.

This clone was seen more than once but under ten times. The gene calls are TRBV6-1 and TRBJ1-2; 7 bases line up with TRBD1. Germline V gives CDR1 MNHNS, CDR2 SASEGT. V was clipped by 1 base and J by 2 bases; unmatched bases: 10. The CDR3 is 17 amino acids. The DNA for the CDR3 is TGTGCCAGCAGTGAAGGGAGACCGGGACAGAGGAACTATGGCTACACCTTC. This sequence encodes CASSEGRPGQRNYGYTF.

A few counts support this clone. This chain uses TRBV7-2 with TRBJ1-2; D unclear. The V end was cut by 1 base, the J end by 0 bases, with 6 bases between. Germline CDR1 and CDR2: SGHTA and FQGNSA. The CDR3 loop spans 14 amino acids. The CDR3 here is CASSLDQANYGYTF. In DNA, the CDR3 is TGTGCCAGCAGCTTAGATCAAGCTAACTATGGCTACACCTTC. Full variable domain (missing parts from reference TRBV7-2 and TRBJ1-2): GAGVSQSPSNKVTEKGKDVELRCDPISGHTALYWYRQSLGQGLEFLIYFQGNSAPDKSGLPSDRFSAERTGGSVSTLTIQRTQQEDSAVYLCASSLDQANYGYTFGSGTRLTVV.

The V call is TRBV5-1, the J call TRBJ2-7; the D gene is possibly TRBD1 (6 bases). The CDR3 runs 14 residues. V shed 4 bases and J shed 2 bases, with 13 bases lying between them. From germline, CDR1 is SGHRS and CDR2 YFSETQ. The CDR3: CASSPGQRAYEQYF. The CDR3 DNA is TGCGCCAGCAGCCCTGGACAGAGGGCCTACGAGCAGTACTTC. Complete variable domain (other parts from reference TRBV5-1 and TRBJ2-7): KAGVTQTPRYLIKTRGQQVTLSCSPISGHRSVSWYQQTPGQGLQFLFEYFSETQRNKGNFPGRFSGRQFSNSRSEMNVSTLELGDSALYLCASSPGQRAYEQYFGPGTRLTVT.

The chain links TRBV11-2 to TRBJ1-1, with 9 nucleotides matching TRBD1. The CDR3 is made up of 14 amino acids. V lost 4 bases, J lost 4 bases, and 4 bases stayed unmatched. The germline gives CDR1 SGHAT, CDR2 FQNNGV. The CDR3, as DNA: TGTGCCAGCAGCTGGGACAGGGTTGGCACTGAAGCTTTCTTT. The encoded protein is CASSWDRVGTEAFF.

The rearrangement uses TRBV6-5 and TRBJ1-5; maybe TRBD1 (6 bases). There are 15 residues in the CDR3. Germline V lookup: CDR1 MNHEY, CDR2 SVGAGI. V lost 6 bases and J 6 bases, leaving 18 bases between the germline ends. The chain's CDR3 is CASSDRSGQGQPQHF. CDR3 in DNA: TGTGCCAGCAGCGACAGGTCCGGGCAAGGTCAGCCCCAGCATTTT.

This sequence joins TRBV11-2 and TRBJ2-5; TRBD1 is a possible D gene (6 bases). The CDR3 has 15 amino acids. V lost 6 bases to trimming and J lost 4 bases, with 18 bases between them. Germline V gene sequence: CDR1 SGHAT, CDR2 FQNNGV. The CDR3 DNA reads TGTGCCAGCAGGCCTCCGGGTTGGGGGCGAGAGACCCAGTACTTC. It translates to CASRPPGWGRETQYF.

This clone was picked up a small number of times. The chain is built from TRBV10-3 and TRBJ1-2, with D tentatively TRBD1 (6 bases). V shed 1 base and J shed 1 base, with 10 bases lying between them. CDR3 length: 15 residues. Germline CDR1 is ENHRY and CDR2 is SYGVKD. DNA for the CDR3: TGTGCCATCAGTGAGTTTGGCAGGGGTAACTATGGCTACACCTTC. Translating gives CAISEFGRGNYGYTF.

The genes are TRBV4-1 and TRBJ2-1; a possible D gene is TRBD2 (5 bases). The germline V and J ends were trimmed by 6 bases and 5 bases, with 8 bases remaining between them. Germline assignment: CDR1 MGHRA and CDR2 YSYEKL. The CDR3 has 12 amino acids. CDR3 in DNA: TGCGCCAGCAGACTAGGAGACAATGAGCAGTTCTTC. Protein sequence: CASRLGDNEQFF.

J is TRBJ1-1 and V is TRBV6-1; the match to TRBD1 covers 7 bases. Germline trimming cut 8 bases from V and 3 bases from J; bases unmatched to any gene: 0. This CDR3 region has 11 residues. Germline V gives CDR1 MNHNS, CDR2 SASEGT. The CDR3 region is CASDRDTEAFF. The CDR3 DNA reads as TGTGCCAGCGACAGGGACACTGAAGCTTTCTTT.

This chain connects TRBV9 to TRBJ2-4, with TRBD2 identical over 8 bases. The CDR3 is 19 residues long. Per germline, CDR1 SGDLS and CDR2 YYNGEE. The ends lost 0 bases at V and 1 base at J; junction bases unmatched: 12. The CDR3 DNA follows: TGTGCCAGCAGCGTAGATTCCGGGAGGGCAGGGATTGCCAAAAACATTCAGTACTTC. It translates to CASSVDSGRAGIAKNIQYF.

This chain joins TRBV5-1 and TRBJ2-1; D possibly corresponds to TRBD1 (6 bases). Trimming stripped 4 bases from V and 5 bases from J, with 16 bases between. The CDR3 is 15 amino acids. Germline V lookup: CDR1 SGHRS, CDR2 YFSETQ. This CDR3 reads CASSPRGRGDNEQFF. CDR3 DNA sequence: TGCGCCAGCAGCCCCCGGGGCAGGGGAGACAATGAGCAGTTCTTC.

The CDR3 region has the DNA TGTGCCAGCAGCTTGGAAGGGGCGGACGAGCAGTACTTC. Protein product: CASSLEGADEQYF. This chain uses TRBV11-3 with TRBJ2-7; D may be TRBD1 (5 bases). V was cut by 3 bases and J by 5 bases, with 11 bases left in between. Germline V gene sequence: CDR1 SGHNT, CDR2 YENEEA. The CDR3 is made up of 13 amino acids.

This clone appeared once. CDR3 DNA: TGTGCCAGCAGTTTATCAGACACAGATACGCAGTATTTT. It yields the protein CASSLSDTDTQYF. The V call is TRBV28, the J call TRBJ2-3, with D hard to call. The CDR3 loop spans 13 amino acids. V was cut by 1 base and J by 2 bases, with 4 bases left in between. Germline CDR1 and CDR2: MDHEN and SYDVKM.

The J gene is TRBJ2-7, the V gene TRBV5-1; 11 positions match TRBD2. The CDR3 is made up of 16 amino acids. Germline V CDR1 and CDR2: SGHRS, YFSETQ. V gave up 0 bases and J gave up 2 bases; unmatched junction bases: 4. CDR3 coding DNA: TGCGCCAGCAGCTTGGCCGAGACTAGCGGGACCTACGAGCAGTACTTC. Translating gives CASSLAETSGTYEQYF. The full variable domain, completed using reference TRBV5-1 and TRBJ2-7, is KAGVTQTPRYLIKTRGQQVTLSCSPISGHRSVSWYQQTPGQGLQFLFEYFSETQRNKGNFPGRFSGRQFSNSRSEMNVSTLELGDSALYLCASSLAETSGTYEQYFGPGTRLTVT.

The chain links TRBV11-2 to TRBJ2-6; 7 nucleotides line up with TRBD2. Germline V gene lookup returns CDR1 SGHAT and CDR2 FQNNGV. This CDR3 is built from 16 residues. The V and J ends lost 2 bases and 4 bases, in that order; junction bases with no gene match: 5. This chain's CDR3 is CASSLYGGSGANVLTF. The CDR3 nucleotides are TGTGCCAGCAGCTTATACGGGGGGTCAGGGGCCAACGTCCTGACTTTC. The full variable domain, rest sourced from reference TRBV11-2 and TRBJ2-6, is EAGVAQSPRYKIIEKRQSVAFWCNPISGHATLYWYQQILGQGPKLLIQFQNNGVVDDSQLPKDRFSAERLKGVDSTLKIQPAKLEDSAVYLCASSLYGGSGANVLTFGAGSRLTVL.

The chain uses TRBV5-1 and TRBJ2-2; D gene ambiguous. V was cut by 0 bases and J by 3 bases, with 6 bases left in between. This CDR3 comprises 14 residues. CDR1 is SGHRS, CDR2 YFSETQ, per germline. CDR3 sequence reads: CASSLGTDTGELFF. CDR3 bases: TGCGCCAGCAGCTTGGGAACAGACACCGGGGAGCTGTTTTTT.

This chain joins TRBV18 and TRBJ1-2, with D perhaps TRBD1 (5 bases). The CDR3 length is 14 residues. From germline, CDR1 is KGHSH and CDR2 LQKENI. Between the trimmed V and J ends, which lost 7 bases and 0 bases, there was a span of 12 bases. Here the CDR3 DNA reads TGTGCCAGCTACCGGGACGGAGCTAACTATGGCTACACCTTC. It encodes CASYRDGANYGYTF.

The V gene is TRBV20-1, the J gene TRBJ2-1; D ambiguous. CDR3 length: 11 residues. Germline assignment: CDR1 DFQATT and CDR2 SNEGSKA (reference sequence). Trimming removed 0 bases from V and 8 bases from J, with 5 bases in between. This CDR3 reads CSARDPYEQFF. In nucleotides, the CDR3 is TGCAGTGCTAGAGATCCGTATGAGCAGTTCTTC.

V is TRBV19 and J is TRBJ1-1; unclear D gene. The CDR3 length is 14 residues. V was shortened by 6 bases and J by 0 bases, with 11 bases between the two germline ends. Per the germline V gene, CDR1 is LNHDA and CDR2 is SQIVND (reference sequence). The CDR3 bases are TGTGCCAGTAGACTTCAGAACATGAACACTGAAGCTTTCTTT. Its translation: CASRLQNMNTEAFF.

J is TRBJ1-5 and V is TRBV19, with D uncertain. V lost 4 bases and J lost 0, with 16 bases in between. The CDR3 totals 17 residues. Germline V CDR1 and CDR2: LNHDA, SQIVND (reference sequence). DNA for the CDR3: TGTGCCAGTAGTAGCCGCTACTTTGGACTTAGCAATCAGCCCCAGCATTTT. Amino acid sequence: CASSSRYFGLSNQPQHF.

The J gene is TRBJ1-2, the V gene TRBV6-1, with 8 bases lining up with TRBD1. From germline, CDR1 is MNHNS and CDR2 SASEGT. This CDR3 has 14 residues. V was clipped by 8 bases and J by 4 bases; unmatched bases: 9. The CDR3 coding sequence is TGTGCCAGCCGGGCCCCAGGGGGCGGCTATGGCTACACCTTC. Translation: CASRAPGGGYGYTF.

The chain uses TRBV7-4 and TRBJ1-2; tentatively, D is TRBD1 (5 bases). Between the trimmed V and J ends, which lost 1 base and 6 bases, there was a span of 18 bases. In germline, CDR1 is SGHVT, CDR2 SQSDAQ. The CDR3 covers 16 residues. CDR3 amino acids: CASSLVVREGRNGYTF. The CDR3 DNA is TGTGCCAGCAGCTTAGTGGTAAGGGAGGGGAGGAATGGCTACACCTTC.

V usage is TRBV2 and J usage is TRBJ2-5; a possible D gene is TRBD2 (5 bases). This CDR3 has 12 amino acids. The germline V gene has CDR1 SNHLY and CDR2 FYNNEI. V lost 8 bases, J lost 7 bases, and 14 bases lay in between. The CDR3 protein is CASHAAAGTQYF. CDR3 nucleotides: TGTGCCAGCCACGCTGCGGCGGGGACCCAGTACTTC.

CDR3 DNA: TGTGCCAGTAGAGGGGGCGGTGAGCAGTTCTTC. Protein: CASRGGGEQFF. The gene calls are TRBV19 and TRBJ2-1; 7 bases agree with TRBD1. The CDR3 contains 11 residues. Trimming took 6 bases from V and 9 from J; bases not matched to a gene: 2. CDR1 is LNHDA and CDR2 is SQIVND in the germline V gene (reference sequence).

The V call is TRBV13, the J call TRBJ1-6, with TRBD1 identical over 7 bases. The germline CDR1 and CDR2 sequences are PRHDT and FYEKMQ (reference sequence). CDR3 length: 16 residues. V dropped 1 base and J dropped 10; count of bases not matched to a gene: 10. In DNA form, the CDR3 reads TGTGCCAGCAGCTTAGAAGGGGGCGGGTGGAACTCACCCCTCCACTTT. Translation gives CASSLEGGGWNSPLHF.

The chain uses TRBV9 and TRBJ2-7, with D perhaps matching TRBD1 (5 bases). This CDR3 comprises 12 residues. Germline V gene data show CDR1 as SGDLS and CDR2 as YYNGEE. The V end lost 3 bases, the J end lost 3 bases, and 7 bases lay between the germline ends. The CDR3 loop reads CASSGGGYEQYF. CDR3 DNA: TGTGCCAGCAGCGGGGGCGGCTACGAGCAGTACTTC. Variable domain in full (rest from reference TRBV9 and TRBJ2-7): DSGVTQTPKHLITATGQRVTLRCSPRSGDLSVYWYQQSLDQGLQFLIQYYNGEERAKGNILERFSAQQFPDLHSELNLSSLELGDSALYFCASSGGGYEQYFGPGTRLTVT.

This clone showed up just a few times. The gene calls are TRBV9 and TRBJ2-7; 8 nucleotides line up with TRBD2. V was pared by 2 bases and J by 1 base, with 2 bases of the junction left unmatched. This CDR3 region has 14 residues. Germline CDR1 SGDLS, CDR2 YYNGEE. The CDR3 region has the DNA TGTGCCAGCAGCGTGACGGGAGGGTCCTACGAGCAGTACTTC. It translates to CASSVTGGSYEQYF.